This T cell receptor (beta chain) was obtained from a study of blood T cell repertoires in COVID-19. Turning to the study itself: Whether acute or convalescent, the COVID-19 samples came from the United States, Italy and Spain.

Authors' data handling: Quantification of nucleated cells was approximated via reference gene primer amplification. Here immunoSEQ multiplex PCR was the method, and the copy in TCRdb shows in-frame clones only, minus some. The DNA was the basis for D and trimming; V, J and clone size are from that table. The table lists around 80,000 clones, over 65% of them singletons. Sequencing input: peripheral blood. This receptor was taken from a man aged 45-65 years with active or convalescent COVID-19.

Here the CDR3 reads CASSLLTEGTQYF. DNA for the CDR3: TGCGCCAGCAGCTTGCTAACAGAGGGGACCCAGTACTTC. The gene calls are TRBV5-1 and TRBJ2-5; perhaps TRBD2 as D (5 bases). From germline, CDR1 is SGHRS and CDR2 YFSETQ. The length of the CDR3 is 13 residues. V was shortened by 1 base and J by 7 bases, with 11 bases between the two germline ends. The variable domain in full, completed from reference TRBV5-1 and TRBJ2-5, reads KAGVTQTPRYLIKTRGQQVTLSCSPISGHRSVSWYQQTPGQGLQFLFEYFSETQRNKGNFPGRFSGRQFSNSRSEMNVSTLELGDSALYLCASSLLTEGTQYFGPGTRLLVL.